This T cell receptor beta chain was recovered during a study of blood T cells in healthy people across ages. Overall study findings and caveats: Relative to aged donors, long-lived donors carried more naive CD4+ cells and displayed higher diversity.

It was with a sample-barcoded 5' primer and a J-beta primer mix that a second PCR of roughly 7 to 12 cycles was run. Each cDNA molecule was tagged by a template-switch adaptor that had 12 random nucleotides. MiXCR was run by TCRdb on the 5' RACE reads, yielding one entry per CDR3 protein. The sample includes a few hundred thousand distinct CDR3 sequences, approximately 51% seen only once; the top ten take under 65%. Details on this clonotype: What it recognizes is unknown.

Germline V gives CDR1 MNHNY, CDR2 SVGAGI (reference sequence). The CDR3 is 14 amino acids. V was cut by 6 bases and J by 4 bases, with 15 bases left in between. V usage is TRBV6-6 and J usage is TRBJ1-2, with D tentatively TRBD1 (5 bases). This TCR came from a man aged 60 to 69 in good health. Sequencing input: blood. CDR3 nucleotide sequence: TGTGCCAGCAGGGGGGACGGGGTCGGCTATGGCTACACCTTC. This gives the protein CASRGDGVGYGYTF.